This note documents a single T cell receptor (beta chain) sequence. Its cognate antigen is unknown. The CDR3 contains 15 residues. Germline V gives CDR1 SGDLS, CDR2 YYNGEE. Trimming cost V 4 bases and J 3 bases; bases outside gene matches: 9. This sample is drawn from a study of shared clonotypes between healthy human individuals. Study results and limitations: Depth of sequencing was expected to influence donor clonotype sharing.

The protocol was immunoSEQ multiplex PCR, while the TCRdb copy is restricted to in-frame clones and leaves out a portion. The sample records about 2.3 million clones, more than 85% being singletons. Sample: naive CD4+ T cells from PBMCs. As for subset: CD45RA+ positively selected. This sequence joins TRBV9 and TRBJ2-5, with 7 bases that match TRBD2. This receptor was taken from a man between 18 and 35 years old in good health. Some clones in this sample may be carry-over from other donors' samples. CDR3 sequence reads: CASSTRGAGEETQYF. In nucleotides, the CDR3 is TGTGCCAGCAGCACACGAGGGGCGGGGGAAGAGACCCAGTACTTC.